This T cell receptor (beta chain) is drawn from a study of blood T cell repertoires in COVID-19 (TCRdb year 2020). Some background on the complete study: Samples covering the acute and convalescent phases of COVID-19 were provided by collaborators in the United States, Italy and Spain. The material from the prospective study consisted of cDNA or gDNA derived from T cells, B-cell-depleted T cells, or PBMCs. Deeply sampled blood TCRbeta repertoires from subjects exposed to, actively infected with, or recovered from COVID-19 were included in the dataset. The repertoires were made available in a free public database intended to serve as a resource for research on the immune response to SARS-CoV-2. The samples were drawn from the first 160 participants of the ongoing ImmuneRACE study and from 950 to 1,500 subjects provided by 6 global collaborators. Nearly every sample came with metadata listing a de-identified subject ID, COVID-19 status, age in years and sex. Where available, HLA class I and class II types were taken from metadata supplied by the sample provider and were not determined by assay-based typing. What the study reported, not specific to this receptor: Clinical and demographic metadata were provided uncurated, with the amount varying by source and participant.

The immunoSEQ Assay, a bias-controlled multiplex PCR, was used to amplify TCRbeta CDR3 regions from genomic DNA. Concerning the study's data processing: The number of nucleated cells in each sample was estimated by amplification of reference gene primers within the assay. To quantify the absolute abundance of each unique TCRbeta CDR3 rearrangement, sequence reads were collapsed and filtered. For each sample, productive Simpson clonality was calculated by taking the square root of Simpson's diversity index across productive rearrangements. Held by TCRdb, this immuneACCESS table contains in-frame sequences only and omits some clones. Under half of the omission traces to an unresolved V gene where checked; the cause of the rest is unknown. V, J and clone size are those of that table, while D and trimming were read from the DNA. The sample includes fewer than 200,000 clones, with roughly 84% observed a single time. 9.1% of the sample goes to the ten largest clones.

The collaborating institutions used their own protocols to collect whole blood in K2EDTA tubes. For TCRbeta analysis, collaborator samples were shipped as frozen whole blood, as isolated PBMCs, or as DNA extracted from either sample type. Taken from cysteine to phenylalanine, the CDR3 has 14 residues. Left in the record is the CDR3 DNA by itself, 42 bases read in frame from the first base. Compared with germline, V lacks 4 bases and J lacks 3 bases; bases without a gene match: 4. For CDR1 and CDR2, the germline V gene (reference sequence) lists GTSNPN and SVGIG. Of note for this clone: No antigen is known for it. No base qualities exist here, and no much larger clone lies one base off it.

The sample was peripheral blood. The TCR originated in a woman of 80 years or more with active or convalescent COVID-19. The chain joins TRBV30 to TRBJ1-2; the junction holds 11 bases that match TRBD1. The nucleotide sequence reads TGTGCCTGGACTGGACAGGGGGCATACTATGGCTACACCTTC. The resulting protein is CAWTGQGAYYGYTF.